The clone carrying this T cell receptor beta chain occurred a few times. The antigen remains unidentified. This sample stems from a study of T cell repertoires in cytomegalovirus infection. About the research overall: It can be stated that public TCR beta signatures indicated CMV infection as well as a matching HLA type. Whole-study results and caveats: Based on cumulative public TCR beta family frequency, carriers of CMV plus the relevant HLA were identified.

TCRdb called the reads again in MiXCR, with one record for every CDR3 protein. The data contain more than 150,000 distinct CDR3 sequences, roughly a sixth of them singletons. Per the germline V gene, CDR1 is ENHRY and CDR2 is SYGVKD. The CDR3 extends over 15 amino acids. Trimming cost V 0 bases and J 1 base, with 9 bases left between them. The V gene is TRBV10-3, the J gene TRBJ2-5, with D possibly TRBD1 on 6 matching bases. Sequenced material: CD8+ T cells from PBMCs. This sequence was found in a human donor in good health (CMV status not recorded). Some clones in this sample may be carry-over from other donors' samples. CDR3 residues: CAISESTGPQETQYF. The DNA of the CDR3 is TGTGCCATCAGTGAGTCGACAGGACCCCAAGAGACCCAGTACTTC.